This T cell receptor (beta chain) originates from a study of blood T cell repertoires in COVID-19. Overall study: The origin of the acute and convalescent COVID-19 samples was the United States, Italy and Spain. T cells, B-cell-depleted T cells, or PBMCs supplied cDNA or gDNA.

The length of the CDR3 is 14 residues. Germline assignment: CDR1 WSHSY and CDR2 SAAADI. V was cut by 7 bases and J by 3 bases, with 13 bases left in between. Cohorts were determined from participant-reported clinical history. In the original workflow: Estimation of nucleated cell counts was performed using reference gene primer amplification. Assay used: immunoSEQ multiplex PCR; TCRdb lists only in-frame clones, some missing. The DNA was the basis for D and trimming; V, J and clone size are from that table. The data show approximately 210,000 clones, over 75% seen once. The receptor was isolated from a woman aged 60-70 years who had recovered from COVID-19. The specimen sequenced was PBMCs or T cells enriched from blood (not recorded which). V gene TRBV10-2 combines with J gene TRBJ2-1; the D gene is possibly TRBD1 (5 bases). This CDR3 is CASTRRDSYNEQFF. The CDR3 DNA is TGCGCCAGCACCCGCCGTGACAGCTACAATGAGCAGTTCTTC.